These 17 T cell receptor beta chains originate from one sample sequenced in a study of T cell changes during pregnancy in multiple sclerosis. Some clones are missing from TCRdb's copy, which holds only in-frame ones; the method was immunoSEQ multiplex PCR. The sample includes approximately 25,000 clones, about nine tenths of them seen just once. Sequenced here: CD8+ T cells from peripheral blood mononuclear cells, sampled in the first trimester of pregnancy. These receptors originate from a female donor in good health, enrolled as a control in a pregnancy study.

The genes are TRBV27 and TRBJ2-2, with 13 bases aligning to TRBD2. Trimming cost V 6 bases and J 5 bases; bases outside gene matches: 6. This CDR3 contains 16 residues. The germline V gene has CDR1 MNHEY and CDR2 SMNVEV (reference sequence). The CDR3 sequence is CASRGTSGKRTGELFF. The CDR3 DNA is TGTGCCAGCAGAGGGACTAGCGGGAAAAGGACCGGGGAGCTGTTTTTT.

The chain links TRBV11-2 to TRBJ1-5; a weak D match, TRBD1 (5 bases). CDR1 is SGHAT and CDR2 is FQNNGV in the germline V gene. The CDR3 loop spans 17 amino acids. V lost 1 base and J lost 6, with 19 bases in between. The CDR3 here is CASSLGFRGGVGQPQHF. As DNA, the CDR3 is TGTGCCAGCAGCTTAGGGTTTCGGGGGGGGGTAGGTCAGCCCCAGCATTTT.

This CDR3 reads CASSLDTSDGTDTQYF. DNA of the CDR3: TGTGCCAGCAGTTTAGACACTAGCGACGGCACAGATACGCAGTATTTT. The V gene is TRBV27, the J gene TRBJ2-3; 7 bases are a match to TRBD2. This CDR3 region has 16 residues. CDR1 is MNHEY, CDR2 SMNVEV, per germline (reference sequence). V shed 2 bases and J 1 base; nucleotides not matched to a gene: 6.

The V and J genes are TRBV27 and TRBJ1-2, with D maybe TRBD1 (6 bases). The CDR3 extends over 15 amino acids. Germline CDR1 reads MNHEY; CDR2 reads SMNVEV (reference sequence). The V and J ends lost 5 bases and 6 bases respectively, with 19 bases between them. CDR3 amino acids: CASSPGFAGDHGYTF. In DNA, the CDR3 is TGTGCCAGCAGTCCGGGATTTGCAGGGGATCATGGCTACACCTTC.

This chain uses TRBV18 with TRBJ2-5; 8 bases are a match to TRBD2. The CDR3 runs to 15 residues. Per germline, CDR1 KGHSH and CDR2 LQKENI. V shed 3 bases, J shed 5 bases, and the junction held 8 bases outside the gene matches. CDR3 DNA: TGTGCCAGCTCACCGGAGGCGGGAGGTACCGAGACCCAGTACTTC. As protein: CASSPEAGGTETQYF.

J is TRBJ2-1 and V is TRBV6-6, with TRBD1 as a possible D gene (8 bases). The germline V gene has CDR1 MNHNY and CDR2 SVGAGI (reference sequence). V was shortened by 10 bases and J by 6 bases, with 19 bases between the two germline ends. The CDR3 is made up of 14 amino acids. DNA for the CDR3: TGTGCCACCTACAGGGGGGGGGCCAGCAATGAGCAGTTCTTC. Protein: CATYRGGASNEQFF.

The V gene is TRBV7-9, the J gene TRBJ1-2, with 8 bases that match TRBD1. The V and J ends lost 3 bases and 8 bases, in that order; junction bases with no gene match: 11. This CDR3 contains 15 residues. CDR1 and CDR2 (germline): SEHNR, FQNEAQ (reference sequence). The CDR3 loop is CASSFRTGNREGYTF. For the CDR3, the DNA is TGTGCCAGCAGCTTCAGGACAGGGAACAGGGAAGGCTACACCTTC.

The V gene is TRBV7-8, the J gene TRBJ2-5; 10 bases are shared with TRBD2. CDR1 is SGHVS, CDR2 FQNEAQ, per germline. This CDR3 comprises 14 residues. The J segment lost 5 bases and the V segment lost 5 bases, leaving 5 bases of the junction unmatched. CDR3 nucleotide sequence: TGTGCCAGCAGCCGTCAGCGGGAGGGGGAGACCCAGTACTTC. Its protein product is CASSRQREGETQYF.

This clone has a single count. The junction departs from the called germline gene at one end, perhaps through a read error. The sample carries other DNA sequences with the same CDR3. J is TRBJ2-7 and V is TRBV7-2; D perhaps matches TRBD2 (6 bases). The CDR3 totals 15 residues. Germline CDR1 and CDR2: SGHTA and FQGNSA. The DNA of the CDR3 is TGCGCCAGCAGCCAAGTAGCGGACTACTCCTACGAGCAGTACTTC. As protein: CASSQVADYSYEQYF. Full variable domain (missing parts from reference TRBV7-2 and TRBJ2-7): GAGVSQSPSNKVTEKGKDVELRCDPISGHTALYWYRQSLGQGLEFLIYFQGNSAPDKSGLPSDRFSAERTGGSVSTLTIQRTQQEDSAVYLCASSQVADYSYEQYFGPGTRLTVT.

V and J are TRBV7-7 and TRBJ2-7, with D possibly matching TRBD2 (6 bases). The CDR3 has 15 residues. The V gene lost 1 base and the J gene lost 0 bases, with 10 bases spanning the gap. Germline values: CDR1 SSHAT, CDR2 FNYEAQ (reference sequence). The CDR3 sequence is CASSLEEGHSYEQYF. In nucleotides, the CDR3 is TGTGCCAGCAGCTTAGAGGAGGGGCACTCCTACGAGCAGTACTTC.

The CDR3 DNA reads as TGTGCCAGCAGCCCACTAGAGGGGGCAGCAACTAATGAAAAACTGTTTTTT. It yields the protein CASSPLEGAATNEKLFF. The chain carries TRBV7-9 and TRBJ1-4, with 7 bases aligning to TRBD1. Germline assignment: CDR1 SEHNR and CDR2 FQNEAQ (reference sequence). This CDR3 has 17 residues. Trimming removed 5 bases from V and 0 bases from J; junction bases left unmatched: 9.

The chain combines TRBV27 with TRBJ2-1; D not resolved. Deletions cut 2 bases from V and 5 bases from J, with 7 bases between. This CDR3 is 13 amino acids long. Germline V CDR1 and CDR2: MNHEY, SMNVEV (reference sequence). Here the CDR3 DNA reads TGTGCCAGCAGTTTAGGGCAACACAATGAGCAGTTCTTC. Its translation is CASSLGQHNEQFF.

The chain carries TRBV6-1 and TRBJ2-7, with D perhaps matching TRBD2 (5 bases). The CDR3 covers 15 residues. V was pared by 10 bases and J by 2 bases, with 21 bases between. Germline CDR1 MNHNS, CDR2 SASEGT. CDR3 region: CAIIGDPGSAYEQYF. CDR3 bases: TGTGCCATCATAGGTGATCCGGGGTCTGCCTACGAGCAGTACTTC.

This clone showed up just once. The chain has TRBV13 and TRBJ2-1; D gene uncertain. Germline V gives CDR1 PRHDT, CDR2 FYEKMQ (reference sequence). Trimming removed 8 bases at V and 5 bases at J, with 13 bases between. The CDR3 has 13 amino acids. The CDR3 DNA is TGTGCCAGCGCGCCTAGAGCAAACAATGAGCAGTTCTTC. It translates to CASAPRANNEQFF.

This clone was found once. This chain uses TRBV6-1 with TRBJ2-7; D is possibly TRBD1 (5 bases). CDR1 and CDR2 (germline): MNHNS, SASEGT. CDR3 length equals 15 residues. V lost 0 bases to trimming and J lost 0 bases, with 9 bases between them. CDR3 residues: CASSEATDSSYEQYF. The CDR3 DNA follows: TGTGCCAGCAGTGAAGCTACAGACAGCTCCTACGAGCAGTACTTC.

The chain uses TRBV19 and TRBJ1-2; D is unresolved. Between the trimmed V and J ends, which lost 0 bases and 0 bases, there was a span of 11 bases. CDR1 is LNHDA and CDR2 is SQIVND in the germline V gene (reference sequence). The CDR3 is 16 amino acids. CDR3 sequence: CASSIDLEVTNYGYTF. The CDR3 nucleotides are TGTGCCAGTAGTATAGATCTCGAGGTAACTAACTATGGCTACACCTTC.

The chain couples TRBV27 to TRBJ1-1; no definite D call. Per the germline V gene, CDR1 is MNHEY and CDR2 is SMNVEV (reference sequence). Trimming pared 2 bases from V and 0 bases from J, leaving 13 bases between. This CDR3 region has 16 residues. CDR3 nucleotide sequence: TGTGCCAGCAGTTTAAGTCGGGGAGTCATGAACACTGAAGCTTTCTTT. It is translated as CASSLSRGVMNTEAFF.